The following is a TCR beta chain sequence with its context. The antigen is unknown. Donors comprised only Caucasian adults living in Nashville, Tennessee. The record originates from a study of shared clonotypes between healthy human individuals. Study observations and caveats: Only blood underwent sampling, and tissue repertoires likely differ.

The germline V gene encodes CDR1 SEHNR and CDR2 FQNEAQ (reference sequence). CDR3 size: 16 residues. Trimming shortened V by 1 base and J by 0 bases, and 10 bases separated the two germline ends. The genomic DNA of each subset was split evenly across several immunoSEQ plates. Assay used: immunoSEQ multiplex PCR; TCRdb lists only in-frame clones, some missing. The table has some 550,000 clones, around 97% seen once; the top ten hold around 0.058%. Sequencing was done on a sample of naive CD4+ T cells sorted from blood. Subset indicated: CD45RA+ positively selected. This sequence originates from a woman between 25 and 40 years old in good health. The chain is built from TRBV7-9 and TRBJ2-4, with D perhaps matching TRBD2 (5 bases). The CDR3 protein is CASSLGSELAKNIQYF. The DNA for the CDR3 is TGTGCCAGCAGCTTAGGTAGCGAATTAGCCAAAAACATTCAGTACTTC.